What follows is one TCR beta chain and its context. The antigen is unknown. The data originate from a study of cytomegalovirus exposure and HLA in healthy donors. The PCR contained 60 Vbeta and 13 Jbeta primers. In the source study's methods: About 12 million of the roughly 77 million unique TCR beta chains counted in a later analysis were shared. Sequencing was performed with immunoSEQ multiplex PCR; in TCRdb, only in-frame clones are kept and a portion is missing. D and trimming come from the DNA, and the V and J calls and clone size come from that table. The table for this sample gives 38,000 or so clones. There are 17 residues in the CDR3. Study-wide results and caveats: Donor immune exposure was known only as CMV serostatus. Later analysis associated a missense DCLRE1C variant with TCR beta V- and J-gene trimming.

The chain links TRBV21-1 to TRBJ2-5; TRBD2, as called in the table, went unchecked against the DNA. TRBV21-1 is labeled a pseudogene. The receptor was isolated from a man aged 40-55 years in good health and CMV-seropositive. Sequences were obtained from PBMCs. The CDR3 sequence: CASSKVESGEFQETQYF. CDR3 in DNA: TGTGCCAGCAGCAAAGTAGAAAGCGGGGAATTCCAAGAGACCCAGTACTTC.